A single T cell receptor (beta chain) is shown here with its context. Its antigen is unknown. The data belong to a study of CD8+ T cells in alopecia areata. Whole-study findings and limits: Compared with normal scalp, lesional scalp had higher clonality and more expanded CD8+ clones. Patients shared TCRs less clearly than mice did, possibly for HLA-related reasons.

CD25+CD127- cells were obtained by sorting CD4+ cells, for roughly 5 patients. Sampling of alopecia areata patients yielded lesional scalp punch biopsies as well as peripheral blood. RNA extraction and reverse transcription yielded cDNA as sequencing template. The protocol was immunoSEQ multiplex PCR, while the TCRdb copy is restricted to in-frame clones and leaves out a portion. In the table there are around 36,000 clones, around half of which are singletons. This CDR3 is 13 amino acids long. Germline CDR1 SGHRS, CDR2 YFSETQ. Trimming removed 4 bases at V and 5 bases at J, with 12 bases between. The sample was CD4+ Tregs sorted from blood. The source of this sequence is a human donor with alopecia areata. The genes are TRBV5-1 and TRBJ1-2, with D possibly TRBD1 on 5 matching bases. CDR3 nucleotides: TGCGCCAGCAGCACCGGGGCAGGGTATGGCTACACCTTC. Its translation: CASSTGAGYGYTF.